This T cell receptor beta chain came from a study of blood T cell repertoires in COVID-19. Study overall: From T cells, B-cell-depleted T cells, or PBMCs came the material, which was cDNA or gDNA.

Germline trimming cut 6 bases from V and 3 bases from J; bases unmatched to any gene: 5. Germline V gene sequence: CDR1 SNHLY, CDR2 FYNNEI. This CDR3 has 14 amino acids. Original processing methods: Using reference gene primer amplification, nucleated cell counts were estimated. This table comes from immunoSEQ multiplex PCR, and its TCRdb copy is limited to in-frame clones, with some not included. From that table come the V and J calls and clone size; the DNA was used to work out D and trimming. Of 250,000 to 300,000 clones listed, around 84% are singletons. For recovered donors of Cohort 3, there were two negative PCRs, clearance, or symptom resolution.

The rearrangement joins TRBV2 to TRBJ2-5, with 9 bases aligning to TRBD2. Sequenced sample: PBMCs or T cells enriched from blood (not recorded which). The TCR comes from a man aged 18 to 30 who had recovered from COVID-19. The CDR3 loop reads CASSRSGGEETQYF. The CDR3 DNA is TGTGCCAGCAGCCGTAGCGGGGGAGAAGAGACCCAGTACTTC.